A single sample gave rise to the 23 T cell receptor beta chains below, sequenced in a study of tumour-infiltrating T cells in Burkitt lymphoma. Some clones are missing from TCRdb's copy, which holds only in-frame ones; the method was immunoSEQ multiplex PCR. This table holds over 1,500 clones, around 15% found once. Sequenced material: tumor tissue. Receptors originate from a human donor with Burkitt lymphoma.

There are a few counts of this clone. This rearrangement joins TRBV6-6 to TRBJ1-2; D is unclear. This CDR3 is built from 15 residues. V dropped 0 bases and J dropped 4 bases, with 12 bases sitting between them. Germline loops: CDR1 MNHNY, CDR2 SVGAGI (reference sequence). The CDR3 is CASSYSSTTIYGYTF. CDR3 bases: TGTGCCAGCAGTTACTCGAGCACAACGATCTATGGCTACACCTTC.

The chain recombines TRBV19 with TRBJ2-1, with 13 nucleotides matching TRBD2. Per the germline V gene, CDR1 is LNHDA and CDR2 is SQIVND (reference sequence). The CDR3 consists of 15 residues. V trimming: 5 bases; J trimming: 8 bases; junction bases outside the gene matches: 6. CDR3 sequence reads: CASSALAGGGYEQFF. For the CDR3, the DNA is TGTGCCAGTAGTGCACTAGCGGGGGGGGGCTATGAGCAGTTCTTC. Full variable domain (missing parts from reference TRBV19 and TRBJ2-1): DGGITQSPKYLFRKEGQNVTLSCEQNLNHDAMYWYRQDPGQGLRLIYYSQIVNDFQKGDIAEGYSVSREKKESFPLTVTSAQKNPTAFYLCASSALAGGGYEQFFGPGTRLTVL.

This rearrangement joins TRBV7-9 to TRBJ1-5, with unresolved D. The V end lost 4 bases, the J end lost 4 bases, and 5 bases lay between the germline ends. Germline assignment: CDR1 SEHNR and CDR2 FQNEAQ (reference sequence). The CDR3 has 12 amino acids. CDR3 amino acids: CASSSQNQPQHF. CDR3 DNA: TGTGCCAGCAGCTCACAAAATCAGCCCCAGCATTTT.

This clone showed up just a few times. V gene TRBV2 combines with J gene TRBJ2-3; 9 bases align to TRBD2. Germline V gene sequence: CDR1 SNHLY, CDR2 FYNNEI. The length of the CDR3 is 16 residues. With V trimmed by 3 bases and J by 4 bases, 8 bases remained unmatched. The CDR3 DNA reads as TGTGCCAGCAGTGAGGCTCGCGGGGGGGCCCCAGATACGCAGTATTTT. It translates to CASSEARGGAPDTQYF.

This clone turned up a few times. The CDR3 DNA reads as TGTGCCAGCAGATACGACAATTTCTATGGCTACACCTTC. This sequence encodes CASRYDNFYGYTF. The chain links TRBV6-1 to TRBJ1-2, with D unclear. This CDR3 is 13 amino acids long. CDR1 is MNHNS and CDR2 is SASEGT in the germline V gene. The germline V and J ends were trimmed by 6 bases and 4 bases, with 12 bases remaining between them.

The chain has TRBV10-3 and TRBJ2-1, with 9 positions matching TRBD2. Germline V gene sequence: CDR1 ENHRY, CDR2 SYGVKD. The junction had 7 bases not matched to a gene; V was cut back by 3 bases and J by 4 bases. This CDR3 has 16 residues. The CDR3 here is CAISDPGRGGYNEQFF. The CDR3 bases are TGTGCCATCAGTGACCCGGGGCGGGGGGGTTACAATGAGCAGTTCTTC.

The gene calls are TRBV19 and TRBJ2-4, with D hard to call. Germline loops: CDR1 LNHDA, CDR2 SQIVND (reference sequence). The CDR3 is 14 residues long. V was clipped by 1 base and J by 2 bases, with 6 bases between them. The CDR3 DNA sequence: TGTGCCAGTAGTATAGGGGGTTCCAAAAACATTCAGTACTTC. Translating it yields CASSIGGSKNIQYF.

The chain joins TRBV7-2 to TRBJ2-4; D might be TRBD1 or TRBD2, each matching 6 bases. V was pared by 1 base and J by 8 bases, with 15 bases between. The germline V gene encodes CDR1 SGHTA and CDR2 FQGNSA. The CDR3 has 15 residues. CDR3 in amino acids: CASSLEGGLRHIQYF. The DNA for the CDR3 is TGTGCCAGCAGCTTAGAGGGGGGACTCAGGCACATTCAGTACTTC.

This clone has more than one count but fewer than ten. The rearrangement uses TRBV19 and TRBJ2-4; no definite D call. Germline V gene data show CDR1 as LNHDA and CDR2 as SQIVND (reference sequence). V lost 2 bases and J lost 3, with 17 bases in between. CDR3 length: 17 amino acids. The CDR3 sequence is CASSIRFATENKNIQYF. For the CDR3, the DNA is TGTGCCAGTAGTATAAGGTTTGCGACGGAAAACAAAAACATTCAGTACTTC. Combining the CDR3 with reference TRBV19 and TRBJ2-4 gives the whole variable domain DGGITQSPKYLFRKEGQNVTLSCEQNLNHDAMYWYRQDPGQGLRLIYYSQIVNDFQKGDIAEGYSVSREKKESFPLTVTSAQKNPTAFYLCASSIRFATENKNIQYFGAGTRLSVL.

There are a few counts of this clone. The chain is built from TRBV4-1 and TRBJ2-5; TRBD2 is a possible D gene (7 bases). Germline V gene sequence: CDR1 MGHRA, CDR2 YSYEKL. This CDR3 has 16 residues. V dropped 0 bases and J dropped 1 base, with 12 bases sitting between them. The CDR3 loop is CASSQDWRGGQETQYF. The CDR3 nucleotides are TGCGCCAGCAGCCAAGATTGGAGGGGGGGCCAAGAGACCCAGTACTTC.

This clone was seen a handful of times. The CDR3 is CASSPRAGSTDTQYF. The CDR3 nucleotides are TGTGCCAGCAGCCCCCGTGCCGGGAGCACAGATACGCAGTATTTT. The chain recombines TRBV9 with TRBJ2-3; D is unresolved. The ends were cut back, 4 bases at V and 0 bases at J, with 12 bases in the middle. There are 15 residues in the CDR3. Germline V gives CDR1 SGDLS, CDR2 YYNGEE.

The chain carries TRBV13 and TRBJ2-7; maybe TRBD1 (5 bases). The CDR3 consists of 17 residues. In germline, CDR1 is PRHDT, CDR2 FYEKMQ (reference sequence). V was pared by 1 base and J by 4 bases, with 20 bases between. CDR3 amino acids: CASSLAPGRAMAYEQYF. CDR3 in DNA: TGTGCCAGCAGCTTAGCCCCTGGCAGGGCAATGGCTTACGAGCAGTACTTC.

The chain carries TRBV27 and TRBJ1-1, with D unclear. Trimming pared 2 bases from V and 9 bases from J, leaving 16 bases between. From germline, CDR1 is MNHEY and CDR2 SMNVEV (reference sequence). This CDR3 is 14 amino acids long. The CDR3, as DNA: TGTGCCAGCAGTTTACCTCTGAGGGCCCTTAAAGCTTTCTTT. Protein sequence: CASSLPLRALKAFF.

The CDR3 DNA is TGTGCCAGCAGCCCGACAGGGAACACTGAAGCTTTCTTT. This sequence encodes CASSPTGNTEAFF. The V call is TRBV7-9, the J call TRBJ1-1, with a tentative D call TRBD1 (6 bases). The CDR3 sequence is 13 residues long. From germline, CDR1 is SEHNR and CDR2 FQNEAQ (reference sequence). V dropped 5 bases and J dropped 1 base, with 8 bases sitting between them.

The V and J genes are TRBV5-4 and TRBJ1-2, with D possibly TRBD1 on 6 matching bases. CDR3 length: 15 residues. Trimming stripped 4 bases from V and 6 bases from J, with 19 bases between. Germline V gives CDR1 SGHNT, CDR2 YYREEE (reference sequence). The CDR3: CASSPKQGSLHGYTF. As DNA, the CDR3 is TGTGCCAGCAGCCCCAAACAGGGCTCTCTCCATGGCTACACCTTC. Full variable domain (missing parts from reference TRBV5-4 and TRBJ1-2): ETGVTQSPTHLIKTRGQQVTLRCSSQSGHNTVSWYQQALGQGPQFIFQYYREEENGRGNFPPRFSGLQFPNYSSELNVNALELDDSALYLCASSPKQGSLHGYTFGSGTRLTVV.

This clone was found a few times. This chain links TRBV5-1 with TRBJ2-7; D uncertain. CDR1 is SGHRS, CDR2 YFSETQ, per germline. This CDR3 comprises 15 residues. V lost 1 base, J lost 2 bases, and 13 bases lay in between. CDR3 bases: TGCGCCAGCAGCTTGCGTAAGAGCCAAACCTACGAGCAGTACTTC. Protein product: CASSLRKSQTYEQYF.

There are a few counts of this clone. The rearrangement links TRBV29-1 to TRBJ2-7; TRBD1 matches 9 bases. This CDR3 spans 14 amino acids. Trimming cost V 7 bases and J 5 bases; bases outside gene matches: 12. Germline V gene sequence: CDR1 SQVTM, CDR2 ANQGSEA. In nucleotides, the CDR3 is TGCAGCGCCATAAGTCCGGGACAGGGTCACGAGCAGTACTTC. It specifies CSAISPGQGHEQYF.

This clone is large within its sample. The CDR3 region is CASRADPGRGYTF. CDR3 DNA sequence: TGTGCCAGCAGGGCGGATCCCGGACGTGGCTACACCTTC. The V call is TRBV9, the J call TRBJ1-2; no definite D call. CDR1 is SGDLS, CDR2 YYNGEE, per germline. The CDR3 sequence is 13 residues long. V shed 5 bases and J shed 7 bases, with 15 bases lying between them.

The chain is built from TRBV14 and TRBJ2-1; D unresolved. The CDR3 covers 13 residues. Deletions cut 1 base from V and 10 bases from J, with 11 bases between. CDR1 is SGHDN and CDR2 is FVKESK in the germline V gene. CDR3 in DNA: TGTGCCAGCAGCCAAGTAGGTACCGGAGAGCAGTTCTTC. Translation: CASSQVGTGEQFF.

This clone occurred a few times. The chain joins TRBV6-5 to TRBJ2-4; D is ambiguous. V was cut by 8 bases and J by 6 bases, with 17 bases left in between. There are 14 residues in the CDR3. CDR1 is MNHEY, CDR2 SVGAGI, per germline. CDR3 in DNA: TGTGCCAGCCGCCCCTATACCCGAGGAAACATTCAGTACTTC. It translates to CASRPYTRGNIQYF.

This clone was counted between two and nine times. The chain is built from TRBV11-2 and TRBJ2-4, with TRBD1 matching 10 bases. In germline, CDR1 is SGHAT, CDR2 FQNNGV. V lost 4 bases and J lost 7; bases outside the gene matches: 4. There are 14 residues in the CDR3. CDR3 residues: CASSSGQGKNIQYF. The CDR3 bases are TGTGCCAGCAGCTCGGGACAGGGGAAGAACATTCAGTACTTC.

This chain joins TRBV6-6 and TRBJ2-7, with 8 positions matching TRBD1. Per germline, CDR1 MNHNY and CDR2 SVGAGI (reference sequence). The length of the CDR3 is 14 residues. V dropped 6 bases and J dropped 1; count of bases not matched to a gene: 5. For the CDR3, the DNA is TGTGCCAGCAGACGGACAGGGATATCCTACGAGCAGTACTTC. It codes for CASRRTGISYEQYF.

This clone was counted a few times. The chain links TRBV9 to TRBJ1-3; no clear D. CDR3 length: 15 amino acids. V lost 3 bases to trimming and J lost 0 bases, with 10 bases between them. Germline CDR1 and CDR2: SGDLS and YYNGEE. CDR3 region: CASSAGSHSGNTIYF. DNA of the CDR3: TGTGCCAGCAGCGCCGGATCCCACTCTGGAAACACCATATATTTT.